This T cell receptor beta chain is from a study of CD8+CD57+ T cells in acquired aplastic anemia (dated by TCRdb to 2016 to 2019). Background on the whole study: Extracted DNA from sorted CD4+ and CD8+ cells averaged 3.2 ug, ranging from roughly 0.19 to 27.4 ug. Mean read counts for healthy donor samples were about 10.8 million for CD4+ cells and under 14 million for CD8+ cells. The full study reports these points: Between patients and healthy controls, no significant difference in CD8+ Simpson's diversity was found (P=0.060). Roughly 30 CD8+ CDR3 sequences were shared between patients and controls but appeared highly expressed in patients and within their immunodominant clones.

To note about this clonotype: The clone's antigen remains unknown. Base-call qualities are not available, and no considerably larger clone is one nucleotide away.

Genomic DNA served as template for TCR beta VDJ combination and CDR3 sequence profiling. An Illumina HiSeq 2000 was used for TCR repertoire sequencing. As for the authors' bioinformatics: Repertoires were assessed using TRBV/TRBJ rearrangement plots, CDR3 size and DJ length profiles, and Simpson's diversity index. The most abundant DNA sequence in the deep sequencing data was defined as the immunodominant clone. CDR3 amino acid sequences were screened for sharing across subjects and compared with published repertoires and the VDJdb database. TCRdb trimmed public reads at Q25 via fastp, called clones via MiXCR and kept in-frame beta chains. Entries are consolidated by CDR3 protein sequence, retaining the most common genes and DNA. TCRdb, not the original authors, processed these V and J calls. Across this sample there are fewer than 250,000 distinct CDR3 sequences, with roughly half seen only once. Clones ranked in the top ten supply roughly 15% of the sample.

The study deep-sequenced TCR repertoires of sorted CD4+ and CD8+ blood T cells from severe aplastic anemia patients and healthy subjects. Ficoll-Paque density gradient centrifugation was used to isolate peripheral blood mononuclear cells. Before DNA extraction, CD4+ and CD8+ T cells were sorted with FACS or magnetic beads. Specimen: sorted CD4+, CD8+, or CD8+CD57+ T cells (not recorded which) from PBMCs. This receptor was obtained from a human donor in good health, serving as a control.

The CDR3 reads as follows: CSVYRVGRGQETQYF. The DNA is as follows: TGCAGTGTGTATCGGGTGGGACGGGGGCAAGAGACCCAGTACTTC. Recombination joined TRBV20-1 with TRBJ2-5, and possibly TRBD2, on 6 matching bases. For CDR1 and CDR2, the germline V gene (reference sequence) lists DFQATT and SNEGSKA. Including cysteine and phenylalanine, the CDR3 has 15 amino acids. Only the CDR3 DNA is retained, 45 bases long and in frame from the first base. Deletion took 7 bases off V and 2 bases off J, with a span of 20 bases between the germline ends.